The T cell receptor beta chain under discussion was sequenced for a study of blood T cells in healthy people across ages. Broader study findings: Considered underestimates were the diversity estimates obtained from one million T cells. Conclusively comparing naive with antigen-experienced cells was impossible with unsorted PBMCs. Higher diversity, along with more naive CD4+ cells, distinguished long-lived donors from aged donors.

A second 7 to 11 cycle PCR used barcoded and J-beta primers. Every molecule of cDNA carried a tag from a template-switch adaptor with 12 random nucleotides. Via MiXCR, TCRdb re-called the 5' RACE reads, giving one row per CDR3 protein. The sample contains 650,000 to 800,000 distinct CDR3 sequences, about 42% of which appear only once. Germline-derived CDR1 and CDR2 are SGHAT and FQNNGV. This CDR3 region has 12 residues. The V end was cut by 5 bases, the J end by 9 bases, with 11 bases between. This clonotype showed up just once. Its antigen is as yet unknown. The rearrangement uses TRBV11-2 and TRBJ2-1; no clear D gene. Sequenced sample: blood. The clonotype originates from a man between 60 and 75 years old in good health. The CDR3 region has the DNA TGTGCCAGCAGCCCGCCACAAGGTGAGCAGTTCTTC. Translating it yields CASSPPQGEQFF.